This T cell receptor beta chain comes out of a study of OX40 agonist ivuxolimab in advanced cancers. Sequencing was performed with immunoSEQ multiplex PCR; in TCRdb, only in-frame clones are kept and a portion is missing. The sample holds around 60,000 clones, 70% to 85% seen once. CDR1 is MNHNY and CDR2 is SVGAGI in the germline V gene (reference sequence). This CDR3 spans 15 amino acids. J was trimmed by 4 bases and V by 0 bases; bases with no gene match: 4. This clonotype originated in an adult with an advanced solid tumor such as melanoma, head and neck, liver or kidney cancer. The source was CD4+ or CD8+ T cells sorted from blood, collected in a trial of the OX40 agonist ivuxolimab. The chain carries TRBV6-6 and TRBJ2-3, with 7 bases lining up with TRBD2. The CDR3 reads CASSYSSRGADTQYF. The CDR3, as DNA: TGTGCCAGCAGTTACTCGAGTCGGGGGGCAGATACGCAGTATTTT.